A selection of T cell receptor beta chains follows, all from one sample in a study of CD8 T cells in ankylosing spondylitis. Each CDR3 protein is one row after TCRdb ran MiXCR on the 5' RACE reads. This table holds about 150,000 distinct CDR3 sequences, approximately 7.4% found once. The specimen was blood, either unsorted or a sorted T cell fraction (not recorded which). These TCRs come from a female donor with ankylosing spondylitis or in good health (not recorded which). Each CDR3 is given without its conserved first and last residue.

j_gene: TRBJ1-1
v_gene: TRBV7-9
CDR3aa: ASSPGQIEAF

j_gene: TRBJ2-5
v_gene: TRBV16
CDR3aa: ASSQGGTGNGETQY

j_gene: TRBJ2-2
v_gene: TRBV24-1
CDR3aa: ATSDLQGANTGELF

j_gene: TRBJ2-1
v_gene: TRBV25-1
CDR3aa: ASRPPRSGTSGSNEQF

j_gene: TRBJ1-6
v_gene: TRBV12-3/TRBV12-4
CDR3aa: ASRAGTWLGSPLH

j_gene: TRBJ1-6
v_gene: TRBV3-1
CDR3aa: ASSQVGQGGSPLH

j_gene: TRBJ1-1
v_gene: TRBV10-3
CDR3aa: AISPNRVGTEAF

j_gene: TRBJ2-5
v_gene: TRBV7-2
CDR3aa: ASSPPAETQY

j_gene: TRBJ2-4
v_gene: TRBV7-9
CDR3aa: ASSSSGVWKNIQY

j_gene: TRBJ1-3
v_gene: TRBV5-1
CDR3aa: ASSEGSGNTIY

j_gene: TRBJ2-7
v_gene: TRBV20-1
CDR3aa: SALDRESYEQY

j_gene: TRBJ1-1
v_gene: TRBV20-1
CDR3aa: SARDRRGGTEAF

j_gene: TRBJ1-1
v_gene: TRBV18
CDR3aa: ASSPNPGQGVAF

j_gene: TRBJ2-7
v_gene: TRBV11-2
CDR3aa: ASSLGTGYYEQY

j_gene: TRBJ1-3
v_gene: TRBV18
CDR3aa: ASSPPVGSGNTIY

j_gene: TRBJ1-2
v_gene: TRBV3-1
CDR3aa: ASSPGLQGVYGYT

j_gene: TRBJ1-1
v_gene: TRBV14
CDR3aa: ASSRLDGTNTEAF

j_gene: TRBJ2-6
v_gene: TRBV4-1
CDR3aa: ASRQAVTGANVLT

j_gene: TRBJ1-1
v_gene: TRBV7-2
CDR3aa: ASSLAHQPTEAF

j_gene: TRBJ2-7
v_gene: TRBV5-1
CDR3aa: ASSLETVPLYEQY

j_gene: TRBJ2-7
v_gene: TRBV7-2
CDR3aa: ASSFFRGVSYEQY

j_gene: TRBJ1-5
v_gene: TRBV12-3/TRBV12-4
CDR3aa: ASSKDRGLNQPQH

j_gene: TRBJ1-5
v_gene: TRBV24-1
CDR3aa: ATSDPNQPQH

j_gene: TRBJ2-7
v_gene: TRBV5-1
CDR3aa: ASSFRQGKEQY

j_gene: TRBJ2-1
v_gene: TRBV4-2
CDR3aa: ASSQVALAGSYNEQF

j_gene: TRBJ1-2
v_gene: TRBV9
CDR3aa: ASSVDGQGVGGYT

j_gene: TRBJ1-1
v_gene: TRBV30
CDR3aa: AWSVQGNTEAF

j_gene: TRBJ2-1
v_gene: TRBV13
CDR3aa: ASSAVTGERDYNEQF

j_gene: TRBJ2-7
v_gene: TRBV20-1
CDR3aa: SARDVEGIEQY

j_gene: TRBJ2-7
v_gene: TRBV7-9
CDR3aa: ASSPQRTGPYEQY

j_gene: TRBJ1-2
v_gene: TRBV5-1
CDR3aa: ASSEDYANYGYT

j_gene: TRBJ1-2
v_gene: TRBV5-1
CDR3aa: ASSLTAAANYGYT

j_gene: TRBJ2-3
v_gene: TRBV5-1
CDR3aa: ASSLLPTSGRTDTQY

j_gene: TRBJ2-2
v_gene: TRBV7-9
CDR3aa: AGQPNTGELF

j_gene: TRBJ2-3
v_gene: TRBV7-9
CDR3aa: ASTQTPDTQY

j_gene: TRBJ2-5
v_gene: TRBV29-1
CDR3aa: SASKGTSKETQY